The TCR beta chain under discussion was sequenced for a study of cytomegalovirus exposure and HLA in healthy donors. General observations from the study: When the data were analyzed later, several of the most significant clusters appeared to be linked to common viral pathogens. Rare TCR sequences dominated, though some public TCRs recurred in many donors. An analysis was carried out later, and it reportedly showed fewer N-insertions in an Asian-associated ancestry cluster than the approximately 610-donor mean.

PCR amplification relied on 60 Vbeta primers (plus 13 Jbeta primers). The table came from immunoSEQ multiplex PCR; TCRdb's copy has only in-frame clones and leaves some out. The sample holds 95,000 to 100,000 clones, over 65% seen once. Remarks on this clone: Its target is not known.

V shed 2 bases and J shed 2 bases, with 10 bases lying between them. CDR3 size: 14 residues. CDR1 and CDR2 from the germline V gene are SGHVS and FQNEAQ. This chain uses TRBV7-8 with TRBJ2-7, with TRBD2 as a possible D gene (5 bases). The clonotype comes from a woman aged 60-75 years in good health and CMV-seronegative. Input material: PBMCs. CDR3 DNA sequence: TGTGCCAGCAGCTTACGCGACGGGACCTACGAGCAGTACTTC. Encoded protein: CASSLRDGTYEQYF.